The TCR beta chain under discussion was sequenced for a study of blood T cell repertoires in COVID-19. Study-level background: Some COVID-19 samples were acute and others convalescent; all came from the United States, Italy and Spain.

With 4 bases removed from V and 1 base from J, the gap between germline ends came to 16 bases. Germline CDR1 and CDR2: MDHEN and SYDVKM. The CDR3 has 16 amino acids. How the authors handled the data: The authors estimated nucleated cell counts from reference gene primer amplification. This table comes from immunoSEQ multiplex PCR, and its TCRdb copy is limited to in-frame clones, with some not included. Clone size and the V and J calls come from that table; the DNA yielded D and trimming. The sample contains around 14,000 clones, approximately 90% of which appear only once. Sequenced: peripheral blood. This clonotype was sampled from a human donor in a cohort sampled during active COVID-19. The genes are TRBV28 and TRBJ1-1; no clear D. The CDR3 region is CASSSGLGGENTEAFF. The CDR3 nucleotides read TGTGCCAGCAGTTCCGGCCTGGGCGGGGAGAACACTGAAGCTTTCTTT. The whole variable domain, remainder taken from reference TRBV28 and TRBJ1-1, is DVKVTQSSRYLVKRTGEKVFLECVQDMDHENMFWYRQDPGLGLRLIYFSYDVKMKEKGDIPEGYSVSREKKERFSLILESASTNQTSMYLCASSSGLGGENTEAFFGQGTRLTVV.